Listed below are T cell receptor beta chains from one sample, sequenced in a study of blood T cell repertoires in COVID-19. Repertoires were generated with immunoSEQ multiplex PCR, while TCRdb's copy carries only in-frame clones and drops some. There are about 180,000 clones in the sample; roughly 88% occur only once, and under 4.5% lies in the top ten. Sequencing was carried out using peripheral blood. Every receptor here comes from a woman in her thirties with acute or convalescent COVID-19. The CDR3 runs from the conserved cysteine through the conserved F or W. Clone size, where shown, is once, few, many, or a class for clones that have expanded.

TRBJ1-6	TRBV3-1/TRBV3-2	NA	CASSPLRRGYSPLHF
TRBJ2-3	TRBV27	once	CASSSSDTQYF
TRBJ1-2	TRBV3-1/TRBV3-2	NA	CASSQVIGGQLPPNYGYTF
TRBJ2-2	TRBV4-1	NA	CASSQVDRVPAELFF
TRBJ2-7	TRBV7-2	NA	CASSLAGLSGTYEQYF
TRBJ1-2	TRBV28	once	CASSLMGVYGYTF
TRBJ1-1	TRBV5-1	NA	CASSLTHGATEAFF
TRBJ1-4	TRBV2	once	CAGLEQGKGEKLFF
TRBJ1-5	TRBV2	NA	CATQGERNQPQHF
TRBJ1-3	TRBV10-3	NA	CATGTLLSGNTIYF
TRBJ1-6	TRBV24-1	NA	CATSDLRRGSYNSPLHF
TRBJ2-1	TRBV11-3	NA	CASSLDFLAGANEQFF
TRBJ2-1	TRBV27	NA	CASSPGYSYNEQFF
TRBJ2-1	TRBV2	NA	CASSEETSGSNEQFF
TRBJ2-1	TRBV7-8	NA	CASSLILSYGLADPYNEQFF
TRBJ1-6	TRBV28	NA	CASSWLEGNSPLHF
TRBJ1-5	TRBV28	NA	CASSSPGAQPQHF
TRBJ1-1	TRBV7-2	few	CASSLYRGNTEAFF
TRBJ2-1	TRBV9	NA	CASSVIAGGTNEQFF
TRBJ2-1	TRBV28	NA	CASSLTERTYNEQFF
TRBJ2-2	TRBV6-5	NA	CASRYTATGELFF
TRBJ2-1	TRBV7-5	NA	CARIRYDSRNEQFF
TRBJ2-2	TRBV27	NA	CASSLSPRPGELFF
TRBJ1-4	TRBV9	NA	CASSYAGNEKLFF
TRBJ1-2	TRBV7-9	NA	CASRTASRYGYTF
TRBJ2-2	TRBV6-1	NA	CASSEALRVNGELFF
TRBJ2-5	TRBV5-6	NA	CASSFSPQETQYF
TRBJ1-2	TRBV6-1	NA	CASSEYGGISYGYTF
TRBJ2-5	TRBV27	NA	CASSRTPTGGETQYF
TRBJ1-1	TRBV10-2	NA	CASRGTGGTEAFF
TRBJ1-5	TRBV29-1	few	CSVAGPNQPQHF
TRBJ2-7	TRBV12-3/TRBV12-4	NA	CASSFSGFYEQYF
TRBJ1-4	TRBV6-5	NA	CATGQQNEKLFF
TRBJ2-3	TRBV15	NA	CATSRAGSLTDTQYF
TRBJ2-1	TRBV4-1	NA	CASSQGNSYNEQFF
TRBJ1-3	TRBV3-1/TRBV3-2	NA	CASSHRGPGNTIYF
TRBJ2-3	TRBV5-6	few	CASSAGGGTDTQYF
TRBJ2-3	TRBV19	NA	CASRARSDTQYF
TRBJ2-3	TRBV29-1	NA	CSAAEGGTQYF
TRBJ2-1	TRBV3-1/TRBV3-2	NA	CASSPGLAAYNEQFF
TRBJ2-2	TRBV19	NA	CASTQGVTTGELFF
TRBJ2-7	TRBV27	once	CASSLYPPTGRSYEQYF
TRBJ2-7	TRBV28	NA	CASSFRRGPGQYF
TRBJ1-5	TRBV12-3/TRBV12-4	NA	CASSLGGQPQHF